Shown below are 22 T cell receptor beta chains from a single sample sequenced in a study of blood T cell repertoires in COVID-19. Clones were sequenced by immunoSEQ multiplex PCR, and TCRdb holds only the in-frame ones, with some missing. The sample includes 120,000 to 150,000 clones, around four fifths of them seen just once. Sequenced input: peripheral blood. The receptors were sampled from a woman aged 40 to 49 with active or convalescent COVID-19.

J is TRBJ1-6 and V is TRBV6-5; D gene unclear. The CDR3 is made up of 16 amino acids. Per the germline V gene, CDR1 is MNHEY and CDR2 is SVGAGI. Trimming stripped 2 bases from V and 8 bases from J, with 16 bases between. CDR3 nucleotides: TGTGCCAGCAGTTACCCCCCAATTACGAGCGATTCACCCCTCCACTTT. It yields the protein CASSYPPITSDSPLHF.

In DNA form, the CDR3 reads TGTGCCAGCAGTTTATTCGGGACTGCCTATGGCTACACCTTC. Its translation: CASSLFGTAYGYTF. This chain uses TRBV28 with TRBJ1-2; tentatively, D is TRBD1 (5 bases). The germline V gene encodes CDR1 MDHEN and CDR2 SYDVKM. V was trimmed by 1 base and J by 4 bases, leaving 10 bases between them. CDR3 length: 14 residues.

This chain uses TRBV28 with TRBJ2-5; TRBD1 agrees at 7 bases. This CDR3 region has 16 residues. J gave up 1 base and V 3 bases, and 8 bases lay outside the gene matches. Germline V CDR1 and CDR2: MDHEN, SYDVKM. The DNA of the CDR3 is TGTGCCAGCAGTTTCCTCTATGCAGGGGGCCAAGAGACCCAGTACTTC. Translated, it gives CASSFLYAGGQETQYF.

This chain links TRBV28 with TRBJ1-2, with D possibly being TRBD1 (6 bases). The V and J ends lost 5 bases and 4 bases respectively, with 17 bases between them. Germline V CDR1 and CDR2: MDHEN, SYDVKM. This CDR3 has 15 residues. This CDR3 is CASSPEGRGGYGYTF. CDR3 nucleotides: TGTGCCAGCAGTCCCGAGGGGAGGGGGGGCTATGGCTACACCTTC.

About this clone: At one end the junction does not follow the germline gene, possibly because of a read error. The chain recombines TRBV6-5 with TRBJ2-1; 8 positions agree with TRBD2. The length of the CDR3 is 15 residues. The germline CDR1 and CDR2 sequences are MNHEY and SVGAGI. The CDR3 region has the DNA TGTGCCAGCAGTGACTCCGGGACTAGATACAATGAGCAGTTCTTC. Its translation is CASSDSGTRYNEQFF.

The chain employs TRBV2 and TRBJ2-1; 8 bases match TRBD2. Germline V gives CDR1 SNHLY, CDR2 FYNNEI. V shed 8 bases, J shed 1 base, and the junction held 10 bases outside the gene matches. This CDR3 has 16 amino acids. The CDR3 is CASGAGGLRSYNEQFF. The CDR3 DNA reads as TGTGCCAGCGGGGCGGGGGGCCTCAGATCCTACAATGAGCAGTTCTTC.

The J gene is TRBJ1-1, the V gene TRBV28; 7 bases are a match to TRBD1. Germline CDR1 reads MDHEN; CDR2 reads SYDVKM. The CDR3 is 17 residues long. V shed 5 bases, J shed 0 bases, and the junction held 12 bases outside the gene matches. The CDR3 loop reads CASSVSGTATLNTEAFF. In DNA form, the CDR3 reads TGTGCCAGCAGTGTATCCGGGACAGCCACTCTGAACACTGAAGCTTTCTTT.

This clone turned up a few times. The chain is built from TRBV19 and TRBJ1-5; unclear D gene. This CDR3 is built from 16 residues. Trimming took off 6 bases at V and 5 bases at J, with 20 bases between the two ends. The germline CDR1 and CDR2 sequences are LNHDA and SQIVND (reference sequence). CDR3 protein: CASSSTTASPHQPQHF. The CDR3 DNA follows: TGTGCCAGTAGCTCTACGACTGCCTCTCCGCATCAGCCCCAGCATTTT.

This rearrangement joins TRBV3-1 (or the pseudogene TRBV3-2) to TRBJ2-3; 7 bases agree with TRBD2. Germline loops: CDR1 LGHDT, CDR2 YNNKEL (reference sequence). The CDR3 contains 13 residues. The V segment lost 8 bases and the J segment 1 base; nucleotides outside the gene matches: 3. CDR3 region: CASRRGGTDTQYF. The CDR3 DNA reads TGTGCCAGCCGCCGGGGGGGCACAGATACGCAGTATTTT.

This clone occurred a few times. The V and J genes are TRBV11-2 and TRBJ2-7; 9 bases line up with TRBD2. Germline trimming cut 1 base from V and 5 bases from J; bases unmatched to any gene: 6. Germline-derived CDR1 and CDR2 are SGHAT and FQNNGV. The CDR3 has 15 amino acids. For the CDR3, the DNA is TGTGCCAGCAGCTTAGCTCCGCGGGGGGGCCACGAGCAGTACTTC. It specifies CASSLAPRGGHEQYF.

The chain employs TRBV24-1 and TRBJ2-7; a weak D match, TRBD2 (5 bases). Trimming took 0 bases from V and 7 from J, leaving 9 bases between them. The germline CDR1 and CDR2 sequences are KGHDR and SFDVKD. The CDR3 is 13 amino acids. The CDR3 loop reads CATSDLGSGEQYF. Written as DNA, the CDR3 is TGTGCCACCAGTGATTTGGGCTCGGGGGAGCAGTACTTC.

In this sample, this clone turned up a few times. The V and J genes are TRBV28 and TRBJ1-1; a possible D gene is TRBD1 (6 bases). The germline CDR1 and CDR2 sequences are MDHEN and SYDVKM. The CDR3 consists of 13 residues. With 6 bases removed from V and 2 bases from J, the gap between germline ends came to 10 bases. The CDR3 loop reads CASSVGGNTEAFF. As DNA, the CDR3 is TGTGCCAGCAGCGTAGGGGGAAACACTGAAGCTTTCTTT.

The V call is TRBV18, the J call TRBJ1-3, with D uncertain. The germline V and J ends were trimmed by 2 bases and 4 bases, with 12 bases remaining between them. Germline V gene sequence: CDR1 KGHSH, CDR2 LQKENI. The CDR3 extends over 15 amino acids. The CDR3 sequence: CASSPTTTGGNTIYF. The CDR3 DNA follows: TGTGCCAGCTCACCAACGACCACGGGAGGAAACACCATATATTTT.

This chain links TRBV11-2 with TRBJ2-7; 8 positions match TRBD1. V was pared by 5 bases and J by 4 bases, with 10 bases of the junction left unmatched. CDR3 length equals 15 residues. CDR1 and CDR2 (germline): SGHAT, FQNNGV. The CDR3 sequence: CASSEEGTGLYEQYF. CDR3 sequence (DNA): TGTGCCAGCAGCGAGGAGGGGACAGGTCTGTACGAGCAGTACTTC.

This clone was recorded only once. The chain employs TRBV7-6 and TRBJ2-7; 9 bases agree with TRBD1. The CDR3 loop spans 13 amino acids. J lost 5 bases, V lost 5 bases, and 4 bases had no gene match. Germline CDR1 is SGHVS and CDR2 is FNYEAQ. Here the CDR3 DNA reads TGTGCCAGCAGCCCCCGGGACAGGGACGAGCAGTACTTC. It specifies CASSPRDRDEQYF.

This rearrangement joins TRBV27 to TRBJ1-1; 8 nucleotides match TRBD1. Per the germline V gene, CDR1 is MNHEY and CDR2 is SMNVEV (reference sequence). CDR3 length equals 15 residues. With 5 bases clipped from V and 0 bases from J, the junction kept 5 bases outside the gene matches. CDR3 in DNA: TGTGCCAGCAGTCCTGGGACAGGTCTGAACACTGAAGCTTTCTTT. Encoded protein: CASSPGTGLNTEAFF.

The chain is built from TRBV6-2 or TRBV6-3 and TRBJ2-2, with 7 bases identical to TRBD2. V trimming: 6 bases; J trimming: 5 bases; junction bases outside the gene matches: 15. The length of the CDR3 is 17 residues. Germline assignment: CDR1 MNHEY and CDR2 SVGEGT. CDR3 in DNA: TGTGCCAGCAGCTCTAGTCCTTGGACTAGAGGGACCGGGGAGCTGTTTTTT. Encoded protein: CASSSSPWTRGTGELFF.

The rearrangement joins TRBV27 to TRBJ2-7, with 7 positions matching TRBD1. Germline assignment: CDR1 MNHEY and CDR2 SMNVEV (reference sequence). The CDR3 length is 13 residues. Losses at the gene ends were 6 bases for V and 7 bases for J; bases not matched to a gene: 9. The CDR3 nucleotides are TGTGCCAGCAGCCCGACAGGGTTGAGGGAGCAGTACTTC. It yields the protein CASSPTGLREQYF.

The chain carries TRBV19 and TRBJ1-5; 9 bases agree with TRBD1. The J segment lost 6 bases and the V segment lost 7 bases, leaving 7 bases of the junction unmatched. Germline-derived CDR1 and CDR2 are LNHDA and SQIVND (reference sequence). This CDR3 comprises 14 residues. Here the CDR3 reads CASTPDRGPQPQHF. The DNA for the CDR3 is TGTGCCAGTACCCCGGACAGGGGTCCTCAGCCCCAGCATTTT.

V usage is TRBV5-1 and J usage is TRBJ2-7, with D perhaps matching TRBD1 (6 bases). The CDR3 is 15 residues long. CDR1 is SGHRS and CDR2 is YFSETQ in the germline V gene. Trimming took 0 bases from V and 5 from J, leaving 15 bases between them. CDR3 nucleotide sequence: TGCGCCAGCAGCTTGGTTGGGGGACACCTAGACGAGCAGTACTTC. This codes for CASSLVGGHLDEQYF.

The chain has TRBV10-3 and TRBJ1-6; no firm D call. The CDR3 covers 15 residues. The germline V gene encodes CDR1 ENHRY and CDR2 SYGVKD. V dropped 4 bases and J dropped 5 bases, with 12 bases sitting between them. CDR3 residues: CAISAGVNNNSPLHF. The CDR3 DNA sequence: TGTGCCATCAGTGCCGGAGTAAACAATAATTCACCCCTCCACTTT.

The gene calls are TRBV29-1 and TRBJ1-1, with D possibly matching TRBD1 (5 bases). The ends were cut back, 4 bases at V and 9 bases at J, with 15 bases in the middle. Germline V gene lookup returns CDR1 SQVTM and CDR2 ANQGSEA. The length of the CDR3 is 12 residues. CDR3 residues: CSVGQDGGKAFF. In nucleotides, the CDR3 is TGCAGCGTTGGTCAGGACGGGGGTAAAGCTTTCTTT.